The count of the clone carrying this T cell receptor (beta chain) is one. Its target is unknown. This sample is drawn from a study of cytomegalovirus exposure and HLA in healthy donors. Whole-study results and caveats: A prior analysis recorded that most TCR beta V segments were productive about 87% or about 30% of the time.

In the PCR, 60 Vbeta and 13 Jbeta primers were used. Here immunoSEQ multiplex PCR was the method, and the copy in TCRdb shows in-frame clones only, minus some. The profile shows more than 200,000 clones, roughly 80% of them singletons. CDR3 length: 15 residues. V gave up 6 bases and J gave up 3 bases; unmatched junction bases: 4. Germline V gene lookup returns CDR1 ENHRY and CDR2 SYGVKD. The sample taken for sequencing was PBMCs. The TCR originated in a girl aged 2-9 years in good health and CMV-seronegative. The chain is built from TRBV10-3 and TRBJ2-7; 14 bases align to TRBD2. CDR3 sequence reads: CAIRAGTSGSYEQYF. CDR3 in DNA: TGTGCCATCAGGGCCGGGACTAGCGGGAGCTACGAGCAGTACTTC.